This paragraph reports one TCR beta chain. The clone's antigen remains unknown. No base-level quality is on record; no much larger clone is a single base apart. Receptor amplification or capture employed PCR. Sequencing took place on an Illumina HiSeq 2500. To normalize quantification of the TCRbeta repertoire, the TCR libraries were built with molecular barcoding that relied on unique molecular identifiers. TCRdb ran its own pipeline on the public reads, namely fastp trimming at Q25 and MiXCR clone calling, and kept in-frame beta chains. Entries are consolidated by CDR3 protein sequence, retaining the most common genes and DNA. Within this sample are 400,000 to 500,000 distinct CDR3 sequences, with roughly 10% of them counted one time only. In total, the top ten clones hold roughly 5.5% of the sample. V was cut back by 5 bases and J by 1 base, leaving a gap of 11 bases between them. The CDR3 starts with the cysteine, ends with the phenylalanine, and has 14 residues. Only the CDR3 DNA stays, 42 bases, in frame from base 1. The germline V gene (reference sequence) yields SEHNR for CDR1 and FQNEAQ for CDR2.

The data derive from a study of T-cell reconstitution after alpha-beta-depleted transplantation in children (dated by TCRdb to the mid-2010s). The study in broad terms: Using TCR repertoire profiling, the study quantitatively followed how T-cell immune reconstitution unfolded in children after TCRalphabeta/CD19-depleted allogeneic hematopoietic cell transplantation.

The chain is encoded by TRBV7-9 joined to TRBJ2-5; the D gene is unclear. The sequence was collected from a human donor who donated a stem cell graft to a child with acute myeloid leukemia. Sequences were derived from PBMCs from the stem cell graft donor, sampled from the stem cell graft. The nucleotide sequence is TGTGCCAGCAGCCCTAATTCCTCCCAAGAGACCCAGTACTTC. This yields the protein CASSPNSSQETQYF.